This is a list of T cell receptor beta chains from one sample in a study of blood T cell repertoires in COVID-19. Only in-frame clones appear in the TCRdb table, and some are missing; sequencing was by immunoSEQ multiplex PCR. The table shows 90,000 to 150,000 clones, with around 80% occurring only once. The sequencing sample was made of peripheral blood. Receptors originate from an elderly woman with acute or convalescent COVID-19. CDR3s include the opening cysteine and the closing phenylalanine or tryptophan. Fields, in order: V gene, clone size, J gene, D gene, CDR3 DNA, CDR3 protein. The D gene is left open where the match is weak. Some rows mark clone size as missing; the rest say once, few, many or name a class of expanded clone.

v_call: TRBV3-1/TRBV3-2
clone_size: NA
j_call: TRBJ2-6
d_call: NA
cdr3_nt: TGTGCCAGCAGCCGACTTCCAACCACAGGGACTGGGGCCAACGTCCTGACTTTC
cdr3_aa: CASSRLPTTGTGANVLTF

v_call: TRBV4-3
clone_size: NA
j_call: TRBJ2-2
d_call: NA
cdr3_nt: TGCGCCAGCAGCCAAGATAGTACCGCAACCGGGGAGCTGTTTTTT
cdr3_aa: CASSQDSTATGELFF

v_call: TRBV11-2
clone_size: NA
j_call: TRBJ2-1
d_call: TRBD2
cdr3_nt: TGTGCCAGCAGCTTAGATCATTTTGGGGGGACTAGCGGTTACAATGAGCAGTTCTTC
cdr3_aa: CASSLDHFGGTSGYNEQFF

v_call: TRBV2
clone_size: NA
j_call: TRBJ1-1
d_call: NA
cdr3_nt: TGTGCCAGCACTCTAGACCTGGCGGACACTGAAGCTTTCTTT
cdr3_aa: CASTLDLADTEAFF

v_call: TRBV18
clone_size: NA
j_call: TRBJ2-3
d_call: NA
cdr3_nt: TGTGCCAGCTCACCTTCCCGGGGGACAGATACGCAGTATTTT
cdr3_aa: CASSPSRGTDTQYF

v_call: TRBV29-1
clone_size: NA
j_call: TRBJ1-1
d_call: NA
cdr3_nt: TGCAGCTCCAGGGGTAAATGGGCGAACACTGAAGCTTTCTTT
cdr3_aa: CSSRGKWANTEAFF

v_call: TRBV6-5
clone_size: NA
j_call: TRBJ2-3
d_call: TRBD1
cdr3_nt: TGTGCCAGCAGTTTTCAGGGGGCGCGGGGCACAGATACGCAGTATTTT
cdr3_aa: CASSFQGARGTDTQYF

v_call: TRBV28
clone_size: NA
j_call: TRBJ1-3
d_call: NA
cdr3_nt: TGTGCCAGCAACACACCCCGGGGGGGCTGGCGTGGAAACACCATATATTTT
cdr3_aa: CASNTPRGGWRGNTIYF

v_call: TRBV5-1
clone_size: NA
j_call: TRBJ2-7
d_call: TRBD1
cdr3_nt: TGCGCCAGCAGCCAGACCCGACAGGGGGATATCGTCTACGAGCAGTACTTC
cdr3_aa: CASSQTRQGDIVYEQYF

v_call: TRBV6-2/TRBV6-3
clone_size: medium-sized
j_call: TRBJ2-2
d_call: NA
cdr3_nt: TGTGCCAGCAGTACACGCACCCCTAGGACCGGGGAGCTGTTTTTT
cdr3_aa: CASSTRTPRTGELFF

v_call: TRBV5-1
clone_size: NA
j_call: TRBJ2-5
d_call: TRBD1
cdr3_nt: TGCGCCAGCAGCACCCTTACAGGGGGCTCTGGAGAGACCCAGTACTTC
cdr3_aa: CASSTLTGGSGETQYF

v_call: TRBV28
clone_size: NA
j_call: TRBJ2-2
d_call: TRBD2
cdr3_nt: TGTGCCAGCAGACCTAGCGGGAGGGTTAACGGGGAGCTGTTTTTT
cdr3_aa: CASRPSGRVNGELFF

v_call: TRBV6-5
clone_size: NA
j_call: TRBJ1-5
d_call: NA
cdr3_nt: TGTGCCAGCAGATCAACAGGGCATCAGCCCCAGCATTTT
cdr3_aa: CASRSTGHQPQHF

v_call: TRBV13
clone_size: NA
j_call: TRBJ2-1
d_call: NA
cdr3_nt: TGTGCCAGCAGCTTAGCGGGGAATGAGCAGTTCTTC
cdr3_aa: CASSLAGNEQFF

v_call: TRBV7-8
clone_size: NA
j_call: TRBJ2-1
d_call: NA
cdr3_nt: TGTGCCAGCAGGCAACCGAAGAGCAATGAGCAGTTCTTC
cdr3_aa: CASRQPKSNEQFF

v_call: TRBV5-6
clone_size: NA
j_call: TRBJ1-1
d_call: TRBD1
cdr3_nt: TGTGCCAGCAGCCCGGACAGGCACACTGAAGCTTTCTTT
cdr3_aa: CASSPDRHTEAFF

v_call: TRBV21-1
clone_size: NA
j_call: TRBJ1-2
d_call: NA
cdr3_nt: TGTGCCAGCAGCAAGGCATGCAGGGGGCATCATGGCTACACCTTC
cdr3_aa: CASSKACRGHHGYTF

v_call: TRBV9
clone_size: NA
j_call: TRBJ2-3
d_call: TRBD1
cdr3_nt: TGTGCCAGCAGCGCCGGGACAGGGATCCCCGGTGCGGATACGCAGTATTTT
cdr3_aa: CASSAGTGIPGADTQYF